Listed here are 11 T cell receptor beta chains from one sample, sequenced in a study of regulatory and conventional T cells in RAG deficiency. The data were produced by immunoSEQ multiplex PCR, yet TCRdb's version contains in-frame clones alone and is incomplete. This table holds over 10,000 clones, 94% found once. Blood CD4+ CD25-high CD127-low regulatory T cells supplied the genomic DNA template. These data were likewise used in another study, on regulatory T cells. From that second work: The PCR used 52 TRBV and 13 TRBJ primers.

The sequenced sample was CD127- CD25+ CD4+ Tregs sorted from blood. These receptors were collected from a human donor in good health.

V and J are TRBV27 and TRBJ1-2; D is undetermined. The germline V gene encodes CDR1 MNHEY and CDR2 SMNVEV (reference sequence). The CDR3 consists of 13 residues. V was cut by 2 bases and J by 6 bases, with 10 bases left in between. For the CDR3, the DNA is TGTGCCAGCAGTTTAACGGGGATCAATGGCTACACCTTC. Translating gives CASSLTGINGYTF.

CDR3 amino acids: CASSLAGTGEEKLFF. CDR3 nucleotide sequence: TGTGCCAGCAGCTTAGCGGGGACAGGGGAAGAAAAACTGTTTTTT. The chain employs TRBV7-2 and TRBJ1-4; 10 bases match TRBD1. Unmatched junction bases numbered 3, after V lost 0 bases and J lost 8 bases. There are 15 residues in the CDR3. Germline loops: CDR1 SGHTA, CDR2 FQGNSA.

This sequence joins TRBV21-1 and TRBJ2-7; the table names TRBD2, a call not compared with the DNA. TRBV21-1 is described as a pseudogene. CDR3 length equals 14 residues. CDR3 nucleotide sequence: TGTGCCAGCAGTCCCGGAGGCGTCCTGGGCGAGCAGTACTTC. Translated: CASSPGGVLGEQYF.

The rearrangement uses TRBV5-4 and TRBJ1-4; D may be TRBD1 (6 bases). Germline V gives CDR1 SGHNT, CDR2 YYREEE (reference sequence). The germline V and J ends were trimmed by 9 bases and 7 bases, with 19 bases remaining between them. The CDR3 spans 14 residues. CDR3 sequence reads: CANPHRVRGEKLFF. In DNA, the CDR3 is TGTGCCAACCCGCACAGGGTGAGGGGTGAAAAACTGTTTTTT.

This sequence joins TRBV2 and TRBJ2-3, with 7 bases that match TRBD1. The V and J ends lost 6 bases and 0 bases, in that order; junction bases with no gene match: 3. The germline gives CDR1 SNHLY, CDR2 FYNNEI. The CDR3 has 14 residues. The CDR3, as DNA: TGTGCCAGCAGGGACAGGAGTAGCACAGATACGCAGTATTTT. This sequence encodes CASRDRSSTDTQYF. The whole variable domain, filled in from reference TRBV2 and TRBJ2-3, reads EPEVTQTPSHQVTQMGQEVILRCVPISNHLYFYWYRQILGQKVEFLVSFYNNEISEKSEIFDDQFSVERPDGSNFTLKIRSTKLEDSAMYFCASRDRSSTDTQYFGPGTRLTVL.

V is TRBV4-1 and J is TRBJ2-7; 13 bases align to TRBD2. Germline CDR1 MGHRA, CDR2 YSYEKL. There are 17 residues in the CDR3. J gave up 6 bases and V 5 bases, and 13 bases lay outside the gene matches. DNA for the CDR3: TGCGCCAGCAGCTTGGGAACTAGCGGGGGGGCCCTATCCGAGCAGTACTTC. This codes for CASSLGTSGGALSEQYF.

The chain is built from TRBV2 and TRBJ1-2, with D uncertain. V shed 7 bases and J shed 7 bases, with 16 bases lying between them. Germline assignment: CDR1 SNHLY and CDR2 FYNNEI. This CDR3 is built from 13 residues. This chain's CDR3 is CASIGVLLGGYTF. The CDR3 bases are TGTGCCAGCATCGGGGTATTACTGGGTGGCTACACCTTC.

The chain carries TRBV12-5 and TRBJ2-5; D perhaps matches TRBD1 (5 bases). Per germline, CDR1 LGHNT and CDR2 FRNRAP. Trimming took off 7 bases at V and 2 bases at J, with 8 bases between the two ends. The CDR3 runs to 12 residues. CDR3 DNA: TGTGCTAGTGCCAGGGAACAAGAGACCCAGTACTTC. Protein sequence: CASAREQETQYF.

The genes are TRBV19 and TRBJ1-2, with D possibly being TRBD1 (5 bases). The CDR3 is made up of 16 amino acids. V lost 1 base to trimming and J lost 4 bases, with 16 bases between them. CDR1 is LNHDA, CDR2 SQIVND, per germline (reference sequence). DNA for the CDR3: TGTGCCAGTAGTATAGGCCCCGCACAGGCCATCTATGGCTACACCTTC. Amino acids: CASSIGPAQAIYGYTF.

This chain joins TRBV7-9 and TRBJ2-7; D possibly corresponds to TRBD1 (6 bases). CDR3 size: 17 residues. The germline V and J ends were trimmed by 1 base and 4 bases, with 20 bases remaining between them. In germline, CDR1 is SEHNR, CDR2 FQNEAQ (reference sequence). The CDR3 reads CASSLVYRTATAYEQYF. CDR3 in DNA: TGTGCCAGCAGCTTAGTATACAGGACAGCGACCGCTTACGAGCAGTACTTC.

V usage is TRBV4-3 and J usage is TRBJ2-6; tentative D call: TRBD1 (5 bases). Looked up from germline, CDR1 is LGHNA and CDR2 is YSLEER. CDR3 length equals 18 residues. Trimming took 8 bases from V and 0 from J, leaving 20 bases between them. The CDR3 nucleotides read TGCGCCAGCGCCGGAACTCCCAGGGTCGGCTCTGGGGCCAACGTCCTGACTTTC. Its protein is CASAGTPRVGSGANVLTF.